The source of this T cell receptor (beta chain) is a study of T cells in Graves' hyperthyroidism and ophthalmopathy (dated by TCRdb to the late 2010s). For context, the study as a whole: Peripheral blood was sampled at the time of initial diagnosis, prior to any treatment. TCR Vbeta CDR3 sequencing of 130 to 150 peripheral blood samples (approximately 44 ophthalmopathy, around 80 hyperthyroidism and some 17 progressor patients) is reported in the paper. After sampling, hyperthyroidism patients received methimazole starting at 30 mg daily, and ophthalmopathy patients received high-dose intravenous methylprednisolone. TCR V-J signatures able to tell the groups apart were searched for in a discovery cohort of 100 patients, of whom about 40 had Graves' ophthalmopathy and more than 55 had stable Graves' hyperthyroidism. The 100 or so discovery patients were randomly divided into training and test sets at a 7:3 ratio. In six Graves' hyperthyroidism patients, the study also compared T-cell repertoires from thyroid tissue with T-cell repertoires from blood. Whether ophthalmopathy could be predicted prospectively was tested in an independent validation cohort made up of 18 hyperthyroidism patients plus 17 patients who later progressed to ophthalmopathy. The study at large found these results: In cross-validation, a model built on a 13 V-J signature told ophthalmopathy apart from stable hyperthyroidism with about 90% sensitivity and approximately 81% specificity, and in testing the same model reached 80%/75%. No statistical method was used to fix the sample size in advance, and group allocation was not hidden from the investigators. In validation, the model predicted progression to ophthalmopathy a median of roughly 6.2 months before onset, with roughly 68% sensitivity and 72.22% specificity. Blood samples also contained most of the expanded thyroid clonotypes (frequency above 0.001), which suggests that blood repertoires may reflect thyroid immune responses.

TCR beta CDR3 regions were amplified from RNA transcripts. For the first round of RT-PCR on the TCR CDR3, the HTBI primer set was used together with the Qiagen OneStep RT-PCR kit. Libraries were constructed in a second round of multiplex PCR, after which size selection and purification were carried out. Paired-end sequencing of the libraries was performed with 100 bp reads on an Illumina HiSeq2000. The study's own analysis went as follows. SOAPnuke was used to process the raw data, with reads discarded if the reads contained adapters or uncalled bases, had a mean Phred below 15, or lacked an exact constant-primer or identifier match. COPE v1.2.5 was used to merge the high-quality paired reads, and each unique nucleotide sequence was defined as a clonotype. MiTCR v1.1 was used to align clonotypes to the IMGT TRBV, TRBD and TRBJ reference segments. Only V-J combinations with frequency above 0.0001, covering about 99% of repertoires, were analysed. A TCS score was defined as the ratio between F50 (clonal expansion) and ExV (chaos), using BLOSUM62-based TCRdist between CDR3 peptides within each V-J. Welch's t-statistics and random forest reduced approximately 520 V-J features to 13, which were used in a naive Bayes classifier (R e1071). TCRdb reprocessing: public reads trimmed at Q25 with fastp, clones called with MiXCR, in-frame beta chains kept. Rows with one shared CDR3 protein collapse into an entry with the most common genes and DNA. Here the V and J calls rest on TCRdb's processing, not on the authors' analysis. The sample table contains about 250,000 distinct CDR3 sequences; only one count was recorded for almost 25% of them. Around 32% of the sample rests with the top ten.

CDR1 and CDR2 were assigned from the germline V gene as MNHEY and SVGEGT. The junction shows trimming of 0 bases on V and 8 bases on J, and the gene matches do not reach 9 bases of it. The CDR3 sequence holds 15 residues, the cysteine and phenylalanine included. Solely the CDR3 DNA is kept, with 45 bases framed from the first base. Moderately to severely active disease, a Clinical Activity Score of at least 3, a NOSPECS grade of at least 4, and a duration under 3 months were present in ophthalmopathy patients. The study excluded patients with uncontrolled infections, other autoimmune diseases, pregnancy or lactation. Diagnoses relied on clinical symptoms, serum thyroxine and TRAb, thyroid ultrasound and orbital computed tomography. PBMCs were separated from about 10 ml of fresh peripheral blood using Ficoll-Paque density gradient centrifugation. Total RNA was extracted using Trizol reagent, and RNA quality was assessed on an Agilent 2100 Bioanalyzer.

This clonotype was seen a handful of times. Its antigen is not yet known. Base qualities are not provided; no much larger clone lies one nucleotide away. The sequencing sample was made of blood. This TCR derives from a middle-aged woman with Graves' ophthalmopathy. The chain is encoded by TRBV6-2 or TRBV6-3 joined to TRBJ1-2, and 7 bases in between align with TRBD1. CDR3 protein: CASSYSLADRTGYTF. The DNA sequence is as follows: TGTGCCAGCAGTTACTCGCTTGCGGACAGGACGGGCTACACCTTC.